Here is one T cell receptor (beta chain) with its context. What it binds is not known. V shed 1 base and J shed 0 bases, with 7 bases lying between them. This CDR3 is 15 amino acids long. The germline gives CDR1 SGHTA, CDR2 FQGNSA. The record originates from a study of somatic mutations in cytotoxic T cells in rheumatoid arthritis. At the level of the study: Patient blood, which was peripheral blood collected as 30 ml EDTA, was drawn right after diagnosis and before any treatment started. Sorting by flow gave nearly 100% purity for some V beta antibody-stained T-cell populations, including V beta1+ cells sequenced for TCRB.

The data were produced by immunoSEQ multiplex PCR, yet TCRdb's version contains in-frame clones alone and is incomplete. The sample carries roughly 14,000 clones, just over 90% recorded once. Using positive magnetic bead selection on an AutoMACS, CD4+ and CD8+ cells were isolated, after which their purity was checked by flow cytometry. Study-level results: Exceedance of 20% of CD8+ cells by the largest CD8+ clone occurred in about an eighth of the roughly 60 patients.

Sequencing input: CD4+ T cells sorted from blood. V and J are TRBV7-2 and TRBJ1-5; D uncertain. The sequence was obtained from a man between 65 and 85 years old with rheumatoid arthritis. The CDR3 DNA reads TGTGCCAGCAGCTTAGTACTTAATAGCAATCAGCCCCAGCATTTT. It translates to CASSLVLNSNQPQHF.